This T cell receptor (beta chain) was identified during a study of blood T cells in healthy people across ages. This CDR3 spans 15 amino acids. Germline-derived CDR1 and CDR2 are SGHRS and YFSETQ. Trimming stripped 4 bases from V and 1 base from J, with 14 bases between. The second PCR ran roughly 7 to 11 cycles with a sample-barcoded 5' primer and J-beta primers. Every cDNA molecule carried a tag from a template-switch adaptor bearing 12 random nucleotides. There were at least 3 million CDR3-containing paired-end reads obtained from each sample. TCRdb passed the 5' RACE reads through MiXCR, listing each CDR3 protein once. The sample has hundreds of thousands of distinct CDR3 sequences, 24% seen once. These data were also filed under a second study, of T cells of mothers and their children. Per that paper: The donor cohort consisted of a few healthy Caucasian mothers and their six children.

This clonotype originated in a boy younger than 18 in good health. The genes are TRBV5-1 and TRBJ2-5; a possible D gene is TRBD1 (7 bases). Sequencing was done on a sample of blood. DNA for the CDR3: TGCGCCAGCAGCGGGGGCAGGGGGGCCCAAGAGACCCAGTACTTC. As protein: CASSGGRGAQETQYF. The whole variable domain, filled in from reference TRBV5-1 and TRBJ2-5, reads KAGVTQTPRYLIKTRGQQVTLSCSPISGHRSVSWYQQTPGQGLQFLFEYFSETQRNKGNFPGRFSGRQFSNSRSEMNVSTLELGDSALYLCASSGGRGAQETQYFGPGTRLLVL.